Shown below are 25 T cell receptor beta chains from a single sample sequenced in a study of T cell repertoires in cytomegalovirus infection. TCRdb passed the reads through MiXCR, listing each CDR3 protein once. The sample lists 310,000 or so distinct CDR3 sequences, about a quarter seen once, with 14% in the top ten. The material sequenced was PBMCs. These receptors came from a human donor in good health (CMV status not recorded). Some clones in this sample may be carry-over from other donors' samples.

The chain has TRBV4-3 and TRBJ2-5; 7 bases line up with TRBD1. This CDR3 is 15 amino acids long. Losses at the gene ends were 0 bases for V and 7 bases for J; bases not matched to a gene: 8. Per germline, CDR1 LGHNA and CDR2 YSLEER. DNA for the CDR3: TGCGCCAGCAGCCAAGATCCCCAGGGGGTCGGGACCCAGTACTTC. The encoded protein is CASSQDPQGVGTQYF.

This clonotype was counted ten times or more. The chain uses TRBV7-6 and TRBJ2-2, with D possibly matching TRBD2 (6 bases). This CDR3 comprises 15 residues. The germline V and J ends were trimmed by 3 bases and 1 base, with 9 bases remaining between them. Per germline, CDR1 SGHVS and CDR2 FNYEAQ. For the CDR3, the DNA is TGTGCCAGCAGCTTTAGCGGAGTGAACACCGGGGAGCTGTTTTTT. Protein sequence: CASSFSGVNTGELFF.

J is TRBJ1-1 and V is TRBV7-9; D possibly corresponds to TRBD1 (5 bases). The V gene lost 2 bases and the J gene lost 4 bases, with 8 bases spanning the gap. Germline loops: CDR1 SEHNR, CDR2 FQNEAQ (reference sequence). This CDR3 is 13 amino acids long. The CDR3 region is CASSLSGPTEAFF. The CDR3 coding sequence is TGTGCCAGCAGCTTATCAGGGCCCACTGAAGCTTTCTTT.

Only a few counts were recorded for this clonotype. The gene calls are TRBV6-5 and TRBJ2-3; D may be TRBD1 (5 bases). Germline CDR1 MNHEY, CDR2 SVGAGI. V was cut by 5 bases and J by 0 bases, with 12 bases left in between. This CDR3 contains 15 residues. The CDR3 sequence is CASSARTISTDTQYF. CDR3 nucleotides: TGTGCCAGCAGTGCCCGGACAATCAGCACAGATACGCAGTATTTT.

This clonotype was counted between two and nine times. V gene TRBV5-5 combines with J gene TRBJ1-1, with D possibly matching TRBD1 (6 bases). The V end was cut by 4 bases, the J end by 5 bases, with 12 bases between. CDR1 is SGHKS, CDR2 YYEKEE, per germline (reference sequence). The CDR3 totals 13 residues. This CDR3 reads CASSAGGRTEAFF. In DNA, the CDR3 is TGTGCCAGCAGCGCCGGGGGGCGTACTGAAGCTTTCTTT.

The gene calls are TRBV6-2 or TRBV6-3 and TRBJ2-3; D may be TRBD2 (5 bases). This CDR3 spans 13 amino acids. Germline V gene data show CDR1 as MNHEY and CDR2 as SVGEGT. Trimming shortened V by 6 bases and J by 2 bases, and 9 bases separated the two germline ends. As DNA, the CDR3 is TGTGCCAGCAGCCATCGGGACACAGATACGCAGTATTTT. Translating gives CASSHRDTDTQYF.

This chain links TRBV5-1 with TRBJ2-6; 7 positions match TRBD1. The length of the CDR3 is 16 residues. Germline CDR1 is SGHRS and CDR2 is YFSETQ. The V gene end was trimmed by 5 bases and the J gene end by 0 bases; junction bases not matched to a gene: 5. In nucleotides, the CDR3 is TGCGCCAGCAGACCCGGGACAGACTCTGGGGCCAACGTCCTGACTTTC. It codes for CASRPGTDSGANVLTF.

This clonotype is medium-sized (0.01 to 0.1%) within its sample. The rearrangement links TRBV7-8 to TRBJ2-7, with 9 bases lining up with TRBD1. The CDR3 has 14 residues. The germline gives CDR1 SGHVS, CDR2 FQNEAQ. J was trimmed by 5 bases and V by 1 base; bases with no gene match: 3. CDR3: CASSLVDRGHEQYF. The CDR3 DNA reads as TGTGCCAGCAGCTTAGTGGACAGGGGCCACGAGCAGTACTTC.

The chain carries TRBV29-1 and TRBJ1-2, with 8 bases aligning to TRBD1. The germline V gene encodes CDR1 SQVTM and CDR2 ANQGSEA. J gave up 6 bases and V 6 bases, and 9 bases lay outside the gene matches. The length of the CDR3 is 13 residues. In DNA form, the CDR3 reads TGCAGCGTACAAAGACAGGGGAGGCATGGCTACACCTTC. It specifies CSVQRQGRHGYTF.

This rearrangement joins TRBV20-1 to TRBJ2-3; TRBD1 aligns across 9 bases. Germline V gives CDR1 DFQATT, CDR2 SNEGSKA (reference sequence). The CDR3 covers 13 residues. J gave up 5 bases and V 8 bases, and 8 bases lay outside the gene matches. The CDR3 region has the DNA TGCAGTCCTATACAGGGGGCGGAAGATACGCAGTATTTT. Encoded protein: CSPIQGAEDTQYF.

This clonotype was observed many times. This chain uses TRBV7-2 with TRBJ2-1; 9 nucleotides align to TRBD2. V was clipped by 1 base and J by 7 bases; unmatched bases: 5. The CDR3 has 15 amino acids. The germline V gene has CDR1 SGHTA and CDR2 FQGNSA. CDR3 coding DNA: TGTGCCAGCAGCTTAGGAGGGACTAGCCTAAATGAGCAGTTCTTC. It is translated as CASSLGGTSLNEQFF.

Comments on this clonotype: A read error may account for a junction end that differs from germline. V gene TRBV7-2 combines with J gene TRBJ2-1; D gene unclear. The length of the CDR3 is 14 residues. Germline V lookup: CDR1 SGHTA, CDR2 FQGNSA. This CDR3 is CASSLSGLYNEQSF. The CDR3, as DNA: TGTGCCAGCAGCTTATCAGGTCTCTACAATGAGCAGTCCTTC. The full variable domain, with the rest looked up from reference TRBV7-2 and TRBJ2-1, is GAGVSQSPSNKVTEKGKDVELRCDPISGHTALYWYRQSLGQGLEFLIYFQGNSAPDKSGLPSDRFSAERTGGSVSTLTIQRTQQEDSAVYLCASSLSGLYNEQSFGPGTRLTVL.

Only a few counts were recorded for this clonotype. V and J are TRBV11-2 and TRBJ1-1, with a weak D call TRBD1 (6 bases). The CDR3 contains 14 residues. Trimming stripped 6 bases from V and 5 bases from J, with 16 bases between. Germline values: CDR1 SGHAT, CDR2 FQNNGV. Here the CDR3 DNA reads TGTGCCAGCAGGTTCCTGACCCAGGGGACTGAAGCTTTCTTT. It codes for CASRFLTQGTEAFF.

The chain uses TRBV15 and TRBJ2-1; D ambiguous. Germline CDR1 LNHNV, CDR2 YYDKDF (reference sequence). V shed 0 bases and J shed 9 bases, with 9 bases lying between them. CDR3 size: 13 residues. CDR3 sequence reads: CATSRDSVGEQFF. The CDR3 DNA is TGTGCCACCAGCAGAGATTCGGTCGGTGAGCAGTTCTTC.

The V and J genes are TRBV7-9 and TRBJ2-1; 9 bases match TRBD1. This CDR3 has 17 residues. V lost 3 bases and J lost 5; bases outside the gene matches: 11. Germline V CDR1 and CDR2: SEHNR, FQNEAQ (reference sequence). CDR3 coding DNA: TGTGCCAGCAGCTTCAGAGTGGGACAGGGATCGGACAATGAGCAGTTCTTC. It is translated as CASSFRVGQGSDNEQFF.

This clonotype was picked up a small number of times. The J gene is TRBJ2-7, the V gene TRBV12-3 or TRBV12-4; 10 nucleotides align to TRBD1. After removal of 6 bases from V and 5 bases from J, the junction contained 4 bases not matched to a gene. CDR3 length equals 13 residues. The CDR3 nucleotides are TGTGCCAGCAGCGACAGGGGGCGGAACGAGCAGTACTTC. It yields the protein CASSDRGRNEQYF.

This clonotype was seen repeatedly, ten times or more. The chain employs TRBV7-2 and TRBJ1-2; TRBD1 is a possible D gene (5 bases). The V gene lost 2 bases and the J gene lost 3 bases, with 16 bases spanning the gap. This CDR3 is 16 amino acids long. Germline assignment: CDR1 SGHTA and CDR2 FQGNSA. The CDR3 region is CASSLLRAGGDYGYTF. For the CDR3, the DNA is TGTGCCAGCAGCTTATTGCGGGCGGGGGGAGACTATGGCTACACCTTC.

There are many counts of this clonotype. The chain joins TRBV7-2 to TRBJ2-5, with a tentative D call TRBD1 (6 bases). Germline V CDR1 and CDR2: SGHTA, FQGNSA. The CDR3 contains 13 residues. V was cut by 3 bases and J by 5 bases, with 10 bases left in between. Written as DNA, the CDR3 is TGTGCCAGCAGCTTTGGGGGCCCGGAGACCCAGTACTTC. Residues: CASSFGGPETQYF.

This clonotype was recorded a few times. This rearrangement joins TRBV30 to TRBJ2-7; weak D call: TRBD2 (7 bases). V gave up 4 bases and J gave up 7 bases, with 14 bases separating them. Germline CDR1 and CDR2: GTSNPN and SVGIG (reference sequence). CDR3 size: 12 residues. DNA of the CDR3: TGTGCCTGGAACAGGGAGGGGGGTGAGCAGTACTTC. It yields the protein CAWNREGGEQYF.

The V call is TRBV20-1, the J call TRBJ2-7; a possible D gene is TRBD2 (6 bases). The ends were cut back, 3 bases at V and 7 bases at J, with 13 bases in the middle. Germline assignment: CDR1 DFQATT and CDR2 SNEGSKA (reference sequence). This CDR3 contains 12 residues. The CDR3 DNA reads TGCAGTGCTAGCATGGTCGGGAGAGAGCAGTACTTC. As protein: CSASMVGREQYF.

This clonotype has more than one count but fewer than ten. The chain recombines TRBV14 with TRBJ2-1; D not certain. CDR1 and CDR2 from the germline V gene are SGHDN and FVKESK. The V end was cut by 0 bases, the J end by 0 bases, with 6 bases between. The CDR3 contains 15 residues. CDR3 coding DNA: TGTGCCAGCAGCCAAGATCAGATCTCCTACAATGAGCAGTTCTTC. This sequence encodes CASSQDQISYNEQFF.

This chain joins TRBV7-9 and TRBJ2-3; D is unclear. Trimming removed 2 bases at V and 4 bases at J, with 7 bases between. The CDR3 has 13 amino acids. Germline V gene sequence: CDR1 SEHNR, CDR2 FQNEAQ (reference sequence). In DNA form, the CDR3 reads TGTGCCAGCAGCTTAATGGGGTCAGATACGCAGTATTTT. Encoded protein: CASSLMGSDTQYF.

This rearrangement joins TRBV14 to TRBJ2-7, with D uncertain. Trimming removed 0 bases at V and 6 bases at J, with 18 bases between. This CDR3 spans 16 amino acids. Germline lookup yields CDR1 SGHDN and CDR2 FVKESK. CDR3 bases: TGTGCCAGCAGCCAAGATACCCGGGTTGGCCATCTCGAGCAGTACTTC. It codes for CASSQDTRVGHLEQYF.

The chain links TRBV5-1 to TRBJ2-5; D ambiguous. CDR1 is SGHRS and CDR2 is YFSETQ in the germline V gene. Between the trimmed V and J ends, which lost 3 bases and 1 base, there was a span of 10 bases. The CDR3 consists of 14 residues. CDR3 DNA sequence: TGCGCCAGCAGCTCATCCCCCCCCCAAGAGACCCAGTACTTC. It translates to CASSSSPPQETQYF.

The DNA for the CDR3 is TGCAGCAAGAGACTGGGACTTTACAATGAGCAGTTCTTC. This translates into CSKRLGLYNEQFF. The chain has TRBV20-1 and TRBJ2-1; a possible D gene is TRBD2 (6 bases). The CDR3 contains 13 residues. The germline gives CDR1 DFQATT, CDR2 SNEGSKA (reference sequence).